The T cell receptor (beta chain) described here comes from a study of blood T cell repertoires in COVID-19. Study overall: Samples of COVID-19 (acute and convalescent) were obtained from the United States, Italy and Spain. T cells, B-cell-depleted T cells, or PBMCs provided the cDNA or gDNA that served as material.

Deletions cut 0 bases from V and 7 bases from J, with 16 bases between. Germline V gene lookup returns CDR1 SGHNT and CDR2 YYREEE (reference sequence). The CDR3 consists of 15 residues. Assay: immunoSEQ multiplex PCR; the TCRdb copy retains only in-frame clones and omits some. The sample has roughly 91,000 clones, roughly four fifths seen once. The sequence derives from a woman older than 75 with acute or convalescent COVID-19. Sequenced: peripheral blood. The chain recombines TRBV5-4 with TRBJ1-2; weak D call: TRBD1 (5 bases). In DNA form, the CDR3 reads TGTGCCAGCAGCTTGGTTGCCGGGCAGGGTCTTGGCTACACCTTC. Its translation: CASSLVAGQGLGYTF.